The TCR beta chain described here comes from a study of blood T cells in healthy people across ages. Study results and caveats: There were more naive CD4+ cells and higher diversity in long-lived donors than in aged donors.

With a J-beta primer mix and a sample-barcoded 5' primer, a second PCR ran 7 to 11 cycles. TCRdb analysed the 5' RACE reads with MiXCR anew, one entry per CDR3 protein. The sample holds roughly 500,000 distinct CDR3 sequences; 20% to 30% are singletons and the top ten take roughly 10%. CDR3 length: 14 amino acids. Deletions cut 5 bases from V and 2 bases from J, with 15 bases between. Germline loops: CDR1 DFQATT, CDR2 SNEGSKA (reference sequence). As for this clonotype: Its antigen is still unknown.

These sequences were also reported in another study, on T cells of mothers and their children.

The rearrangement links TRBV20-1 to TRBJ2-5; D could derive from TRBD1 or TRBD2 (5 bases each). This receptor was taken from a boy under 18 in good health. Sequencing was done on a sample of blood. The CDR3 region has the DNA TGCAGTGCTCAAAGGGGCAGGGAGCAAGAGACCCAGTACTTC. It specifies CSAQRGREQETQYF.